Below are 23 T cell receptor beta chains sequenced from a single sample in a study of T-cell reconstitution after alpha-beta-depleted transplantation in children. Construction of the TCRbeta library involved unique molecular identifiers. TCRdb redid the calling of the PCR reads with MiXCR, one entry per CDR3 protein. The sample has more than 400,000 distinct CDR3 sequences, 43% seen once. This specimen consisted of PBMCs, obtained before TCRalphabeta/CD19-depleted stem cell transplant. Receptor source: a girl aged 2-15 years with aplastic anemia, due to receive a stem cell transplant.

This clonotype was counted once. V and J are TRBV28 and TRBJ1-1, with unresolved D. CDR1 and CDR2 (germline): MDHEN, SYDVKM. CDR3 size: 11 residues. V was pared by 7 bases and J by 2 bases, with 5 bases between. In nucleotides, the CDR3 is TGTGCCAGCAACCGAAACACTGAAGCTTTCTTT. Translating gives CASNRNTEAFF.

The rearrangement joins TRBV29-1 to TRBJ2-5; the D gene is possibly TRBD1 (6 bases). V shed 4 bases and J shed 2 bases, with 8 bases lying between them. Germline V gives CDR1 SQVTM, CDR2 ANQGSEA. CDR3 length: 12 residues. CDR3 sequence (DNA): TGCAGCGTTGGGCAGGGGCAAGAGACCCAGTACTTC. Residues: CSVGQGQETQYF.

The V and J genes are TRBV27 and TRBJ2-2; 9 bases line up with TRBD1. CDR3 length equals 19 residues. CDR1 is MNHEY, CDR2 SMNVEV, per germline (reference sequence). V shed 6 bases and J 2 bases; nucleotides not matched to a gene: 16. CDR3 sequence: CASRELTSGQGPNTGELFF. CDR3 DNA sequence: TGTGCCAGCAGGGAATTAACTTCGGGACAGGGTCCAAACACCGGGGAGCTGTTTTTT.

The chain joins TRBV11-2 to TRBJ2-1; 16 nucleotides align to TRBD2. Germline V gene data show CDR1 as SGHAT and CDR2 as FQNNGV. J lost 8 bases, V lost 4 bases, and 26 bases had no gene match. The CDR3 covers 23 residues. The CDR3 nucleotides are TGTGCCAGCAGCTCTAGACTACCCGGGACTAGCGGGAGGGCCGTATATGGTGCGGATGAGCAGTTCTTC. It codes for CASSSRLPGTSGRAVYGADEQFF.

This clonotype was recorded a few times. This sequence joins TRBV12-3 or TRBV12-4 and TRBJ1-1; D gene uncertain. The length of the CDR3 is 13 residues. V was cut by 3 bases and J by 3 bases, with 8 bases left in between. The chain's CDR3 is CASSFGRHTEAFF. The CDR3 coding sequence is TGTGCCAGCAGTTTCGGGAGACACACTGAAGCTTTCTTT.

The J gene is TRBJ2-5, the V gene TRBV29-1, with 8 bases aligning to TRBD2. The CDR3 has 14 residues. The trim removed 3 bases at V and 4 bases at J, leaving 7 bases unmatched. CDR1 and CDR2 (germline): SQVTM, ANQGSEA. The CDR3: CSVDMREVGETQYF. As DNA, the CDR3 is TGCAGCGTTGATATGCGGGAGGTCGGAGAGACCCAGTACTTC.

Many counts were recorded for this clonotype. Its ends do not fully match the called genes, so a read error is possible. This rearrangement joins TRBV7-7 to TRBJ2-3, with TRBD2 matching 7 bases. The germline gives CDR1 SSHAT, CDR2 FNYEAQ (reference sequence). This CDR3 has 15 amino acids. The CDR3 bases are TGTGCTAGCAGGACCGGGACTACCGGCACAGATACGCAGTATTTT. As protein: CASRTGTTGTDTQYF.

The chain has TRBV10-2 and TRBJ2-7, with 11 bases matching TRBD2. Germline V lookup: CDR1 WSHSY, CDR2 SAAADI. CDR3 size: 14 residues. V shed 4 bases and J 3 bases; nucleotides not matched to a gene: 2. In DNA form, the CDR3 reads TGCGCCAGCAGTGTGACTAGCGGGATCTACGAGCAGTACTTC. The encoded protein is CASSVTSGIYEQYF.

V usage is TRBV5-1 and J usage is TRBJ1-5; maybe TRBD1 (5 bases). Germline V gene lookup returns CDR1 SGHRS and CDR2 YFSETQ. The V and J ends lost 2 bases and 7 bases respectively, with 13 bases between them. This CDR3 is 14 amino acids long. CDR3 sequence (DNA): TGCGCCAGCAGCTTTGCGCAGGGCCTGCAGCCCCAGCATTTT. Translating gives CASSFAQGLQPQHF.

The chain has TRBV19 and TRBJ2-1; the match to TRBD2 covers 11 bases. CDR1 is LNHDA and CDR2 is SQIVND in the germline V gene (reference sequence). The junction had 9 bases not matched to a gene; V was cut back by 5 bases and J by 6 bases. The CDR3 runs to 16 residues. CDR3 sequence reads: CASSSPGLAVSNEQFF. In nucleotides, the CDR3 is TGTGCCAGTAGTTCTCCGGGACTAGCGGTTTCCAATGAGCAGTTCTTC.

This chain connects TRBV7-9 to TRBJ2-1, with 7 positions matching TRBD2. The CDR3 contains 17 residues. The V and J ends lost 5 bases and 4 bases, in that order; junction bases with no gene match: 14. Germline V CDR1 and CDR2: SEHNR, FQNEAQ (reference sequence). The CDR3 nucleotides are TGTGCCAGCAGCCCCCCCAGAGGGGAGGGTCCATACAATGAGCAGTTCTTC. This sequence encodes CASSPPRGEGPYNEQFF.

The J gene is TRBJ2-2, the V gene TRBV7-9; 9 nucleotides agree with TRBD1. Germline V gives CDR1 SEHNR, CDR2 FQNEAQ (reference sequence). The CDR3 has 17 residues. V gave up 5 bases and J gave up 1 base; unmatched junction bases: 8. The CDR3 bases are TGTGCCAGCAGCGCGAAACCGGGACAGGGGAACACCGGGGAGCTGTTTTTT. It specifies CASSAKPGQGNTGELFF.

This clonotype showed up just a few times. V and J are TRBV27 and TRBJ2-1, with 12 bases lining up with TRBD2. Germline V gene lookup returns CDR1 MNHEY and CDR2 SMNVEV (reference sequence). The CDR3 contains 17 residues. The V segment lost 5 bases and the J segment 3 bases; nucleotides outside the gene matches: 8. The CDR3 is CASSPRPTSGGYNEQFF. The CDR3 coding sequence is TGTGCCAGCAGTCCGCGACCGACTAGCGGGGGCTACAATGAGCAGTTCTTC.

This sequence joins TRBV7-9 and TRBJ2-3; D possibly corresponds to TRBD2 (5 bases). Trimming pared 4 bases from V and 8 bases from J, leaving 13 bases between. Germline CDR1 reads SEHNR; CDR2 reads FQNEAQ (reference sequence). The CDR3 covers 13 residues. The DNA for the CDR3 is TGTGCCAGCAGCTCGAGGGCGGGCGTTACGCAGTATTTT. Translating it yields CASSSRAGVTQYF.

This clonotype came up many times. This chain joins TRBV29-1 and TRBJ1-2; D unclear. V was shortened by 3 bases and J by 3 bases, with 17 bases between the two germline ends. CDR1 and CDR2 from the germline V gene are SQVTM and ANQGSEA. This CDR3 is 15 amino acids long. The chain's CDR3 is CSVDEWGTDDYGYTF. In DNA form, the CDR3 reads TGCAGCGTTGACGAATGGGGTACAGACGACTATGGCTACACCTTC. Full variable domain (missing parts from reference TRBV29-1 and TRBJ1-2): SAVISQKPSRDICQRGTSLTIQCQVDSQVTMMFWYRQQPGQSLTLIATANQGSEATYESGFVIDKFPISRPNLTFSTLTVSNMSPEDSSIYLCSVDEWGTDDYGYTFGSGTRLTVV.

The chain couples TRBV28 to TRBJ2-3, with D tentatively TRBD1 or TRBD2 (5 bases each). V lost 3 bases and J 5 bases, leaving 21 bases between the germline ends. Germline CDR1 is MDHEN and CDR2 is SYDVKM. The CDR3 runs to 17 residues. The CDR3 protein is CASSFGSGPNLGDTQYF. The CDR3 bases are TGTGCCAGCAGTTTCGGATCGGGGCCAAATCTCGGAGATACGCAGTATTTT.

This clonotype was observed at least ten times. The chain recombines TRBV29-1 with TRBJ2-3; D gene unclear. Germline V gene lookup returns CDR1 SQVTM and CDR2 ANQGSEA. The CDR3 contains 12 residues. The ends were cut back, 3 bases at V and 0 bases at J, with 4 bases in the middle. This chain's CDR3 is CSVDGSTDTQYF. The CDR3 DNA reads TGCAGCGTTGATGGTAGCACAGATACGCAGTATTTT.

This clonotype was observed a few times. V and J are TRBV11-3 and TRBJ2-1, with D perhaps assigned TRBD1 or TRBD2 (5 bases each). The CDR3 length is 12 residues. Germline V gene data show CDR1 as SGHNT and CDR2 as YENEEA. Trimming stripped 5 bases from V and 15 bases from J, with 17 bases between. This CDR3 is CASSPGPSRVFF. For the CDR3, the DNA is TGTGCCAGCAGCCCGGGGCCAAGCCGGGTGTTCTTC.

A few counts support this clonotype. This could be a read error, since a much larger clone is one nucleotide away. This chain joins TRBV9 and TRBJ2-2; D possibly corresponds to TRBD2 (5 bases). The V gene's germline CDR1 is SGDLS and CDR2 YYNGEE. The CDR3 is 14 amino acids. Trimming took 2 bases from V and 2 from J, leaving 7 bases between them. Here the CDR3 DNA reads TGTGCCAGCAGCGTCGGACTCAACACCGGGGAGCTGTTTTTT. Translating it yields CASSVGLNTGELFF.

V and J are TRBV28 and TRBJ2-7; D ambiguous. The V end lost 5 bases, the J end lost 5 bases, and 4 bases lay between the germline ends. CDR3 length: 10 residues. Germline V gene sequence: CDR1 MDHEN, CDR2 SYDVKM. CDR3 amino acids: CASSRDEQYF. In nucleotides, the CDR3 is TGTGCCAGCAGTCGCGACGAGCAGTACTTC. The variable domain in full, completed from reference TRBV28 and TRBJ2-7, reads DVKVTQSSRYLVKRTGEKVFLECVQDMDHENMFWYRQDPGLGLRLIYFSYDVKMKEKGDIPEGYSVSREKKERFSLILESASTNQTSMYLCASSRDEQYFGPGTRLTVT.

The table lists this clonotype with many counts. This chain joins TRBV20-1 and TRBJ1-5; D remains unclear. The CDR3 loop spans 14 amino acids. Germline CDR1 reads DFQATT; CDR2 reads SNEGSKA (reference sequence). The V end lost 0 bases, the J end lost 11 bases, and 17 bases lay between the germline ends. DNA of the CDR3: TGCAGTGCTAGAGATCGAACCGGTCCCGGGGCCCAGCATTTT. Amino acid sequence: CSARDRTGPGAQHF.

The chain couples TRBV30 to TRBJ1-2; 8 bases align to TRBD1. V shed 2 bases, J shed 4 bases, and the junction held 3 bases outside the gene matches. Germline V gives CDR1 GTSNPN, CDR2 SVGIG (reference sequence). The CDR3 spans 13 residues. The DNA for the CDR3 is TGTGCCTGGAGTACACAGGGGGTCTATGGCTACACCTTC. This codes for CAWSTQGVYGYTF.

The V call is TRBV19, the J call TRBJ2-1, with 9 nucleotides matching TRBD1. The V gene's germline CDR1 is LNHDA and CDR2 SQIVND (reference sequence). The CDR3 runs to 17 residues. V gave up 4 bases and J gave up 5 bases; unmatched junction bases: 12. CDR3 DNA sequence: TGTGCCAGTAGTACCCTTTCCCGGGACAGGGCGGACAATGAGCAGTTCTTC. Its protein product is CASSTLSRDRADNEQFF.